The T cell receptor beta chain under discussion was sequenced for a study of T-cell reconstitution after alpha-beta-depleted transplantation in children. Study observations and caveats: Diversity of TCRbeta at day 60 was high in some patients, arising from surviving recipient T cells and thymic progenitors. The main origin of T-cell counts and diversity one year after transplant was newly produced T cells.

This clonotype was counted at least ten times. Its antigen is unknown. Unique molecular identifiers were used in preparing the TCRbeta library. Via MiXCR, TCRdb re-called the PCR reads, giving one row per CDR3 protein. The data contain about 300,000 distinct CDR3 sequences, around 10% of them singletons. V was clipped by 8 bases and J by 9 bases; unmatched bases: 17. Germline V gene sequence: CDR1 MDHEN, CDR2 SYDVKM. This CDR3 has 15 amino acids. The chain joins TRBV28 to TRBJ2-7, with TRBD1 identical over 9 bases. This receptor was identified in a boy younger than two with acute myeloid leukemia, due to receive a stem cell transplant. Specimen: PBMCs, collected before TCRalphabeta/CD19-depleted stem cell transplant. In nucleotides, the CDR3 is TGTGCCAGCGACTCCACCGGGACAGGGAAGACAAGGCAGTACTTC. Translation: CASDSTGTGKTRQYF. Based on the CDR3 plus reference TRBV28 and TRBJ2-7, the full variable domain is DVKVTQSSRYLVKRTGEKVFLECVQDMDHENMFWYRQDPGLGLRLIYFSYDVKMKEKGDIPEGYSVSREKKERFSLILESASTNQTSMYLCASDSTGTGKTRQYFGPGTRLTVT.